A single sample gave rise to the 4 T cell receptor beta chains below, sequenced in a study of PD-L1 blockade in urothelial cancer. As for time point: pretreatment peripheral blood. Sequencing used immunoSEQ multiplex PCR; TCRdb keeps in-frame clones, though not all of them. In the table there are 85,000 to 90,000 clones, more than 70% of which are singletons. Material: PBMCs, obtained around atezolizumab (anti-PD-L1) treatment. These receptors were collected from a man in his 60s with urothelial cancer.

The rearrangement links TRBV5-1 to TRBJ2-5; the D gene is possibly TRBD1 (5 bases). V lost 4 bases and J 9 bases, leaving 13 bases between the germline ends. Germline V CDR1 and CDR2: SGHRS, YFSETQ. This CDR3 contains 12 residues. The CDR3 loop is CASSPQGGPQYF. For the CDR3, the DNA is TGCGCCAGCAGCCCCCAGGGTGGGCCCCAGTACTTC.

J is TRBJ1-2 and V is TRBV4-3; D unclear. The germline V and J ends were trimmed by 0 bases and 7 bases, with 12 bases remaining between them. The V gene's germline CDR1 is LGHNA and CDR2 YSLEER. The CDR3 is 14 amino acids. The CDR3 DNA follows: TGCGCCAGCAGCCAAGAACAGAACCTTGGTGGCTACACCTTC. Translating gives CASSQEQNLGGYTF.

This clone turned up a few times. This CDR3 reads CASSRLRGDEQYF. DNA for the CDR3: TGTGCCAGCAGCCGATTGCGGGGGGACGAGCAGTACTTC. This chain links TRBV6-5 with TRBJ2-7; TRBD2 matches 8 bases. The length of the CDR3 is 13 residues. From germline, CDR1 is MNHEY and CDR2 SVGAGI. V shed 6 bases and J 5 bases; nucleotides not matched to a gene: 6.

The chain couples TRBV6-5 to TRBJ2-2; possibly TRBD1 for D (5 bases). CDR3 length: 14 residues. The V gene's germline CDR1 is MNHEY and CDR2 SVGAGI. V gave up 6 bases and J gave up 6 bases, with 14 bases separating them. As DNA, the CDR3 is TGTGCCAGCAGGCAGGGTAGTTTCGCCGGGGAGCTGTTTTTT. Encoded protein: CASRQGSFAGELFF.